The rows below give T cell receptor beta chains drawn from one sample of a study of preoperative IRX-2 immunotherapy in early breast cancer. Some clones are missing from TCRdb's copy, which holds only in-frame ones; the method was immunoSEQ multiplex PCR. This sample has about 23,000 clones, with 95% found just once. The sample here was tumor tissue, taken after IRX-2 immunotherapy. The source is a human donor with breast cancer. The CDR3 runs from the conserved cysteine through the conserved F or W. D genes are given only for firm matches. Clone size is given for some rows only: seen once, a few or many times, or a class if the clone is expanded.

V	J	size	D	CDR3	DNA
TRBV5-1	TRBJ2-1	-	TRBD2	CASSSGLAGGSNNEQFF	TGCGCCAGCAGCTCGGGACTAGCGGGAGGGTCCAACAATGAGCAGTTCTTC
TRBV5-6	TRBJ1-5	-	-	CASSAVNQPQHF	TGTGCCAGCAGCGCCGTTAATCAGCCCCAGCATTTT
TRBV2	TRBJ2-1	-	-	CASAGDLYNEQFF	TGTGCCAGCGCCGGGGACCTATACAATGAGCAGTTCTTC
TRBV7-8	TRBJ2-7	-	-	CASRNPQGREQYF	TGTGCCAGCAGGAATCCACAGGGGAGGGAGCAGTACTTC
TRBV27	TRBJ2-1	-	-	CASSPTGSYNEQFF	TGTGCCAGCAGTCCGACTGGATCCTACAATGAGCAGTTCTTC
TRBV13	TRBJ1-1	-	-	CAGSRETAEAFF	TGTGCCGGCTCCAGGGAAACCGCTGAAGCTTTCTTT
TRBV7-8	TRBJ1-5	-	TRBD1	CASSFRGQQPQHF	TGTGCCAGCAGCTTCAGGGGGCAACAGCCCCAGCATTTT
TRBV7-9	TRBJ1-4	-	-	CASTLGGVEEKLFF	TGTGCCAGCACCCTGGGGGGAGTGGAAGAAAAACTGTTTTTT
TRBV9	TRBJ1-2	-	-	CASSVESRDYGYTF	TGTGCCAGCAGCGTAGAGTCGCGAGACTATGGCTACACCTTC
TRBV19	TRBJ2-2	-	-	CASIVSGNTGELFF	TGTGCCAGTATTGTTAGCGGCAACACCGGGGAGCTGTTTTTT
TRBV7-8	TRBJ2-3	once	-	CASSTDGLGEDTQYF	TGTGCCAGCAGCACTGACGGGTTGGGGGAAGATACGCAGTATTTT
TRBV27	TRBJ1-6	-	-	CASSLASSYNSPLHF	TGTGCCAGCAGTTTAGCGAGCTCCTATAATTCACCCCTCCACTTT
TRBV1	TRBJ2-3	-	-	CTSRLKKTTTRWTDTQYF	TGCACCAGCAGATTAAAGAAGACTACCACCCGATGGACAGATACGCAGTATTTT
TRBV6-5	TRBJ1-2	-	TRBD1	CASRPGQGARGYTF	TGTGCCAGCAGGCCGGGACAGGGGGCTCGAGGCTACACCTTC
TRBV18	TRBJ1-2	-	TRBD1	CASSPNIPRQGADGYTF	TGTGCCAGCTCACCAAATATTCCCCGCCAGGGGGCTGATGGCTACACCTTC
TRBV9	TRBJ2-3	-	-	CASGSGDTQYF	TGTGCCAGCGGTTCGGGAGATACGCAGTATTTT
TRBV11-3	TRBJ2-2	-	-	CASSSTVHTGELFF	TGTGCCAGCAGCTCGACAGTCCATACCGGGGAGCTGTTTTTT
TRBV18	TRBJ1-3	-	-	CASSVQDGNTIYF	TGTGCCAGCTCCGTCCAGGATGGAAACACCATATATTTT
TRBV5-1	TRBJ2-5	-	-	CASSLVAGKETQYF	TGCGCCAGCAGCTTGGTTGCAGGGAAAGAGACCCAGTACTTC
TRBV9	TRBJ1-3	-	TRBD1	CASSLPGQVSGNTIYF	TGTGCCAGCAGCCTCCCTGGACAGGTCTCTGGAAACACCATATATTTT
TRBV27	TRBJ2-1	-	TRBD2	CASSSLAGTYNEQFF	TGTGCCAGCAGTTCTTTAGCGGGAACTTACAATGAGCAGTTCTTC
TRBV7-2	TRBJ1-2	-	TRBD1	CASSSFPGQGRDGYTF	TGTGCCAGCAGTTCGTTTCCGGGACAGGGCAGGGATGGCTACACCTTC
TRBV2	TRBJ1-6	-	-	CASSERPYNSPLHF	TGTGCCAGCAGTGAGCGGCCTTATAATTCACCCCTCCACTTT
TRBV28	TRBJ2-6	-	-	CASTPQEVSGANVLTF	TGTGCCAGCACTCCCCAGGAGGTTTCTGGGGCCAACGTCCTGACTTTC
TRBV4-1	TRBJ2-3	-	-	CASSQFSDTQYF	TGCGCCAGCAGCCAATTTTCAGATACGCAGTATTTT
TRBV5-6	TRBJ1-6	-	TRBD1	CASSLRQGGSPLHF	TGTGCCAGCAGCTTACGACAGGGTGGGTCACCCCTCCACTTT
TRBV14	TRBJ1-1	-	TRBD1	CASSQVAGTGNVAFF	TGTGCCAGCAGCCAAGTAGCCGGGACAGGGAATGTAGCTTTCTTT
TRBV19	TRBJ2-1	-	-	CASRPPGGTPSEQFF	TGTGCCAGTAGGCCCCCAGGCGGGACCCCCAGTGAGCAGTTCTTC
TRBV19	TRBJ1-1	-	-	CASSIFSGTWNTEAFF	TGTGCCAGTAGTATTTTCTCCGGCACTTGGAACACTGAAGCTTTCTTT
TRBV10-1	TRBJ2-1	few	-	CASAHADEQFF	TGCGCCAGCGCTCATGCTGACGAGCAGTTCTTC
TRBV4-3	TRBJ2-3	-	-	CASSQDQDKRVADTQYF	TGCGCCAGCAGCCAAGATCAGGATAAGAGGGTGGCCGATACGCAGTATTTT
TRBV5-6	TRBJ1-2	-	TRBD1	CASSPRQGGGYGYTF	TGTGCCAGCAGCCCCAGACAGGGAGGTGGCTATGGCTACACCTTC
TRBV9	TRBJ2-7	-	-	CASSVAGSYEQYF	TGTGCCAGCAGCGTAGCCGGTTCCTACGAGCAGTACTTC
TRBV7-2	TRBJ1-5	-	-	CASSPDSTLSNQPQHF	TGTGCCAGCAGCCCGGACAGTACCCTTAGCAATCAGCCCCAGCATTTT
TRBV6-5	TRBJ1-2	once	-	CASGTTGGGNYGYTF	TGTGCCAGCGGAACCACAGGTGGGGGTAACTATGGCTACACCTTC
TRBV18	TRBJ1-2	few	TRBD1	CASSPETGNYGYTF	TGTGCCAGCTCACCCGAGACAGGGAACTATGGCTACACCTTC
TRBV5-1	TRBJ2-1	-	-	CASSVGTAGGLADRNEQFF	TGCGCCAGCAGCGTAGGGACAGCCGGGGGGCTAGCGGACCGCAATGAGCAGTTCTTC
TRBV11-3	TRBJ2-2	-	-	CASSLGGGNTGELFF	TGTGCCAGCAGCTTAGGTGGCGGCAACACCGGGGAGCTGTTTTTT
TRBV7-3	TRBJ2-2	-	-	CASSLSTTGELFF	TGTGCCAGCAGCTTAAGCACCACCGGGGAGCTGTTTTTT
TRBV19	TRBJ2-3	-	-	CASSPVRTSSTDTQYF	TGTGCCAGTAGTCCGGTCCGCACTTCTAGCACAGATACGCAGTATTTT
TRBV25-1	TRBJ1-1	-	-	CASSEFTGMAEAFF	TGTGCCAGCAGTGAATTCACAGGGATGGCTGAAGCTTTCTTT